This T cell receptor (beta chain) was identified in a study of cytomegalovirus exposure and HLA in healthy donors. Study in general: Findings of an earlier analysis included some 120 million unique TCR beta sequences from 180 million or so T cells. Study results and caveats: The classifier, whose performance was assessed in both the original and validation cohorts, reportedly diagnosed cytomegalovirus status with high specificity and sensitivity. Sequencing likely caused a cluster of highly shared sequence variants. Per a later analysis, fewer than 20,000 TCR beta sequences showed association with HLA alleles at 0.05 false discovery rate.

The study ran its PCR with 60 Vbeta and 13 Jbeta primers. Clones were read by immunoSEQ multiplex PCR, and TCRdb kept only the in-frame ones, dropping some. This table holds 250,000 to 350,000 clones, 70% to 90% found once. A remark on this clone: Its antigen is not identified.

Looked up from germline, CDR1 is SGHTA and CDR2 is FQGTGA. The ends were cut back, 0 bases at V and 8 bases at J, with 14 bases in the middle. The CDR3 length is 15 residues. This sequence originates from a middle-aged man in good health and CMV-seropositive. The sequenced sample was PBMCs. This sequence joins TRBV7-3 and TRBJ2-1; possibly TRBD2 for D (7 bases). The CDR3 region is CASSLTVGGAHEQFF. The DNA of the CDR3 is TGTGCCAGCAGCTTAACGGTTGGGGGGGCGCATGAGCAGTTCTTC.